This T cell receptor beta chain is drawn from a study of neurological immune-mediated disorders. Time point: longitudinal time-point 2. This clonotype was recorded many times. Germline trimming cut 4 bases from V and 13 bases from J; bases unmatched to any gene: 11. The CDR3 consists of 15 residues. TCRdb reprocessed the 5' RACE reads via MiXCR and lists one record per CDR3 protein. The table has over 55,000 distinct CDR3 sequences, roughly 9.7% seen once. Input material: PBMCs. This clonotype was sampled from a man aged 25 to 45 in good health. This chain connects TRBV12-3 or TRBV12-4 to TRBJ1-6; 9 bases fit TRBD1. CDR3 nucleotide sequence: TGTGCCAGCAGTTCTGGGGGGACAGGGTATATTCCCCTCCACTTT. Translation: CASSSGGTGYIPLHF.